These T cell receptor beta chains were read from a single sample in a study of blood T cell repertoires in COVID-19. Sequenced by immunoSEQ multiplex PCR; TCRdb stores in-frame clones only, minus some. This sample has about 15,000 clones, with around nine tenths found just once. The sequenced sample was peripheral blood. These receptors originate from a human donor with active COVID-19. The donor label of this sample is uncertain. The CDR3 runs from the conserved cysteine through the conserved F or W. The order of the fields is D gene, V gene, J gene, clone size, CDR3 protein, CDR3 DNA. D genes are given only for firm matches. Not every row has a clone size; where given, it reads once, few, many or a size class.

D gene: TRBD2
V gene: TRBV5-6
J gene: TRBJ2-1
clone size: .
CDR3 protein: CASSLVRGGRDEQFF
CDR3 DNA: TGTGCCAGCAGCTTGGTGCGGGGGGGCCGTGATGAGCAGTTCTTC

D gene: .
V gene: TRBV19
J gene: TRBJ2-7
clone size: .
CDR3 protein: CASSILGGSYEQYF
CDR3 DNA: TGTGCCAGTAGTATTCTGGGGGGCTCCTACGAGCAGTACTTC

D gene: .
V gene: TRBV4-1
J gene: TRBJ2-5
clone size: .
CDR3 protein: CASSQEWRLEETQYF
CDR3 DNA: TGCGCCAGCAGCCAAGAATGGAGATTGGAGGAGACCCAGTACTTC

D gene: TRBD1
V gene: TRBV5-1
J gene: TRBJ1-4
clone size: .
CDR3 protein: CASSLGGQGQKLFF
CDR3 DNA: TGCGCCAGCAGCTTGGGTGGACAGGGCCAAAAACTGTTTTTT

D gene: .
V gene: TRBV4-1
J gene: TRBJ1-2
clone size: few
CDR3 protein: CASSQDFGRPHYGYTF
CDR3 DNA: TGCGCCAGCAGCCAAGATTTCGGCAGGCCACACTATGGCTACACCTTC

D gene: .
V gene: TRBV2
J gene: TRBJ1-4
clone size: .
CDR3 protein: CASSVGRGGNEKLFF
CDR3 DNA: TGTGCCAGCAGTGTCGGACGGGGGGGAAATGAAAAACTGTTTTTT

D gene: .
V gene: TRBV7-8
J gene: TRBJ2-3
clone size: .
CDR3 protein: CASSLVTGSTDTQYF
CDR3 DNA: TGTGCCAGCAGCTTAGTAACAGGGAGCACAGATACGCAGTATTTT

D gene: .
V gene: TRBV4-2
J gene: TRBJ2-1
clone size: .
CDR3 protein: CASSRTKFGYNEQFF
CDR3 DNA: TGTGCCAGCAGCCGGACTAAATTCGGCTACAATGAGCAGTTCTTC

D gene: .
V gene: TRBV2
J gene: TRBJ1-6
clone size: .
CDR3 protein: CASSEGRSYNSPLHF
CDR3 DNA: TGTGCCAGCAGTGAAGGGAGGTCCTATAATTCACCCCTCCACTTT

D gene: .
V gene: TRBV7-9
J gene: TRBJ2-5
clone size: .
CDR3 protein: CASRPGLLYQETQYF
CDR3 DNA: TGTGCCAGCAGACCCGGACTCCTTTACCAAGAGACCCAGTACTTC

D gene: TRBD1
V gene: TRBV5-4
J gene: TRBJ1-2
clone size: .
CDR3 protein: CASSAEGQGNYGYTF
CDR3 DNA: TGTGCCAGCAGCGCAGAGGGACAGGGTAACTATGGCTACACCTTC

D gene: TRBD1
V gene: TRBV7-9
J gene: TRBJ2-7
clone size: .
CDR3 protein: CASSTGQGSYEQYF
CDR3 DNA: TGTGCCAGCAGCACCGGACAGGGTTCCTACGAGCAGTACTTC

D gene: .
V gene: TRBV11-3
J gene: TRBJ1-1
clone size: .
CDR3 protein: CASSLVSTNGAFF
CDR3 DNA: TGTGCCAGCAGCTTAGTGTCCACGAACGGAGCTTTCTTT

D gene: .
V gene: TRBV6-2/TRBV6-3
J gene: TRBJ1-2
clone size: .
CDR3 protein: CASSLNDRRDGYTF
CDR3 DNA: TGTGCCAGCAGCCTCAACGACAGGCGGGATGGCTACACCTTC

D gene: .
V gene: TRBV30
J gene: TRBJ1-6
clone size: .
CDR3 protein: CAWSVVSRLSPLHF
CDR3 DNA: TGTGCCTGGAGTGTAGTCAGCCGACTTTCACCCCTCCACTTT

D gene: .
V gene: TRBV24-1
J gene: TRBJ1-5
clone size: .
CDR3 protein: CATSDLEVSQPQHF
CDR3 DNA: TGTGCCACCAGTGATCTCGAAGTGAGTCAGCCCCAGCATTTT

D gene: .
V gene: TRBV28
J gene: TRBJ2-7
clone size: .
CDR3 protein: CASSSPYEQYF
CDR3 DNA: TGTGCCAGCAGCTCCCCCTACGAGCAGTACTTC

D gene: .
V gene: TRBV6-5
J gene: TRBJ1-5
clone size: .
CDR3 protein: CARGQGNQPQHF
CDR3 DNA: TGTGCCAGGGGGCAGGGCAATCAGCCCCAGCATTTT

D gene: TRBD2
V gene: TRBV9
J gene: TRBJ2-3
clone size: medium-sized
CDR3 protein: CASSVGGGLADTQYF
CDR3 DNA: TGTGCCAGCAGCGTAGGCGGGGGGTTGGCGGATACGCAGTATTTT

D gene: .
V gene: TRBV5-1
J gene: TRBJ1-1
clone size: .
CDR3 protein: CASSLAQAGTSLEAFF
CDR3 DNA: TGCGCCAGCAGCTTAGCTCAGGCGGGGACTTCTCTTGAAGCTTTCTTT

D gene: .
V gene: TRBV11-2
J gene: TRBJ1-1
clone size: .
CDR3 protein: CASSPGQNTEAFF
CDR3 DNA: TGTGCCAGCAGCCCAGGACAGAACACTGAAGCTTTCTTT

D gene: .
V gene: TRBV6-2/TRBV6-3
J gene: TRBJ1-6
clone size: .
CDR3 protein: CASSYLGDWNSPLHF
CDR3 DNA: TGTGCCAGCAGTTACCTCGGAGATTGGAATTCACCCCTCCACTTT

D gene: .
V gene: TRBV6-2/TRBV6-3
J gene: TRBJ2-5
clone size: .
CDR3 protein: CASSYYSQETQYF
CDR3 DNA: TGTGCCAGCAGTTACTACAGCCAAGAGACCCAGTACTTC

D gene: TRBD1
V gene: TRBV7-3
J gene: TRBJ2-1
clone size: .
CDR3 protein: CASSLFGTGERQFF
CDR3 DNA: TGTGCCAGCAGCTTATTTGGGACAGGGGAACGGCAGTTCTTC

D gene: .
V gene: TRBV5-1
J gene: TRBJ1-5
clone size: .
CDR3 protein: CASSFPGYNQPQHF
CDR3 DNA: TGCGCCAGCAGCTTCCCAGGGTACAATCAGCCCCAGCATTTT

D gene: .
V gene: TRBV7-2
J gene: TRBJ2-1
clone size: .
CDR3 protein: CASSLAENNEQFF
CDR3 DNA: TGTGCCAGCAGCTTAGCCGAGAACAATGAGCAGTTCTTC

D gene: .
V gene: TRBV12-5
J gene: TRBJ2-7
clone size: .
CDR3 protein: CASGSGYEQYF
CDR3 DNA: TGTGCTAGTGGTTCAGGCTACGAGCAGTACTTC

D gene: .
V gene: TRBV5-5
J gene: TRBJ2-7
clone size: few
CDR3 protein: CASSSEQSSYEQYF
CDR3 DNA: TGTGCCAGCAGCTCCGAACAGTCCTCCTACGAGCAGTACTTC

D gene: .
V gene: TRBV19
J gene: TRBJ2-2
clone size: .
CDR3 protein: CASRSAAQGTGELFF
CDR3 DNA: TGTGCCAGTAGGTCCGCAGCGCAGGGCACCGGGGAGCTGTTTTTT

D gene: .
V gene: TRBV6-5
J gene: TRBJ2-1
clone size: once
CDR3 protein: CATNRGGAYNEQFF
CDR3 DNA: TGTGCCACCAACCGAGGAGGGGCCTACAATGAGCAGTTCTTC

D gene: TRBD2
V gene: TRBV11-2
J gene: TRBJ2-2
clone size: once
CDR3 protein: CASSSGGLAVTGELFF
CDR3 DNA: TGTGCCAGCAGCTCGGGGGGACTAGCGGTAACCGGGGAGCTGTTTTTT

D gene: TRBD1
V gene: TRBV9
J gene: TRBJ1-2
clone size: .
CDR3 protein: CASSSGGPHGYTF
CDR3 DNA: TGTGCCAGCTCTTCAGGGGGCCCCCATGGCTACACCTTC

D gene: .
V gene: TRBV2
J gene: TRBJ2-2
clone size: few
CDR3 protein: CASSEPGLTNTGELFF
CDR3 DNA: TGTGCCAGCAGTGAACCCGGTCTGACGAACACCGGGGAGCTGTTTTTT

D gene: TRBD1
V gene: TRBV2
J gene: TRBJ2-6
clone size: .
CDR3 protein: CASSVGRQGASGANVLTF
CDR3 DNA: TGTGCCAGCAGTGTTGGGAGACAGGGGGCCTCTGGGGCCAACGTCCTGACTTTC

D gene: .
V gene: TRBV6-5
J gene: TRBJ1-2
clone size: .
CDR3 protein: CASRYSWDSDCYTF
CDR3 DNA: TGTGCCAGCAGGTACTCATGGGACTCCGATTGCTACACCTTC

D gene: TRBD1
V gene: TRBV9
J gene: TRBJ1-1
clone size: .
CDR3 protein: CASSGQGAGTEAFF
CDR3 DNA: TGTGCCAGCAGCGGACAGGGGGCTGGCACTGAAGCTTTCTTT

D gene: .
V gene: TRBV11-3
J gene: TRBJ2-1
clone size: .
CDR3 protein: CASSRESNNEQFF
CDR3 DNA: TGTGCCAGCTCACGGGAGAGCAACAATGAGCAGTTCTTC

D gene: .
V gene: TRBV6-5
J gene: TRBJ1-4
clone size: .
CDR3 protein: CASRKQGISEKLFF
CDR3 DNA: TGTGCCAGCAGGAAACAGGGTATTAGTGAAAAACTGTTTTTT

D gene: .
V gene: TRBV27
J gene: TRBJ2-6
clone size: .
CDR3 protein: CASSRVLASGANVLTF
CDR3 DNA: TGTGCCAGCAGCCGCGTCTTAGCCTCTGGGGCCAACGTCCTGACTTTC

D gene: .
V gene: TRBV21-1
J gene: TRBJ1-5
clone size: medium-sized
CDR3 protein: CASTWTPGYQPQHF
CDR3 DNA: TGTGCCAGCACCTGGACTCCGGGGTATCAGCCCCAGCATTTT

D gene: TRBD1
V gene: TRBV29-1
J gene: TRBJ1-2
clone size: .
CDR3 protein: CSVTPGQGYGYTF
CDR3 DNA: TGCAGCGTGACCCCGGGACAGGGGTATGGCTACACCTTC

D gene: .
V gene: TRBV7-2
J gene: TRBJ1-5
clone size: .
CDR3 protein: CASSPGSSGGWAQHF
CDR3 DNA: TGTGCCAGCAGCCCCGGGAGTTCGGGGGGCTGGGCCCAGCATTTT

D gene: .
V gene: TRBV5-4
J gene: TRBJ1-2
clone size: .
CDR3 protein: CASSLAGQGQTYGYTF
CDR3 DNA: TGTGCCAGCAGCTTGGCCGGACAAGGTCAAACCTATGGCTACACCTTC

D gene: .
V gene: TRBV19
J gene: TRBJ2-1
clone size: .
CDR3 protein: CASSRDGSSYNEQFF
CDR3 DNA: TGTGCCAGTAGCCGGGACGGGAGCTCCTACAATGAGCAGTTCTTC

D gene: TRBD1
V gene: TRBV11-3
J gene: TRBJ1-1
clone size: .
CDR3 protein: CASSPRQGSTEAFF
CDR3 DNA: TGTGCCAGCAGCCCTCGACAGGGTAGCACTGAAGCTTTCTTT